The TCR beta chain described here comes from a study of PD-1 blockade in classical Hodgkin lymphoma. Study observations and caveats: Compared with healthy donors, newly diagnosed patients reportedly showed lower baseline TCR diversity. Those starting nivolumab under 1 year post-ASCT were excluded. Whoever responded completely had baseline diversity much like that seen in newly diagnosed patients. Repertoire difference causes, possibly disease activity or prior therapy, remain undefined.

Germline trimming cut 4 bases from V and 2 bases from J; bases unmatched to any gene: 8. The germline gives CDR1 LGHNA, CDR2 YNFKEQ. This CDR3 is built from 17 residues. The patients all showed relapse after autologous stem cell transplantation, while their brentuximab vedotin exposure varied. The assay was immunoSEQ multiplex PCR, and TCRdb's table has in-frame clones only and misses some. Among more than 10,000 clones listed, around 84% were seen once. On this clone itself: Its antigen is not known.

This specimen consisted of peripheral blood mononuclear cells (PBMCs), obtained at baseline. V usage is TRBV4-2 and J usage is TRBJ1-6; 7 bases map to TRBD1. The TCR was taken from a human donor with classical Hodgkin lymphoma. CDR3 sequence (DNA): TGTGCCAGCAGCCTGGGTACAGGGGACACCTATAATTCACCCCTCCACTTT. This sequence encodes CASSLGTGDTYNSPLHF.